This TCR beta chain was sequenced in a study of PD-1 blockade in classical Hodgkin lymphoma (dated by TCRdb to the early 2020s). For the wider study: The study used CyTOF and TCR beta sequencing to define a peripheral blood immune signature of response to PD-1 blockade in classical Hodgkin lymphoma.

The CDR1 and CDR2 encoded by the germline V gene are SGHAT and FQNNGV. V loses 2 bases of germline sequence and J loses 7 bases, and the interval between the two ends is 15 bases. The CDR3, cysteine through phenylalanine, is 14 amino acids long. Just the 42-base CDR3 DNA is kept, in frame starting at base 1. This specimen's time point label, interpreted: newly diagnosed, previously untreated cHL patient sample. A Miltenyi CD4+ T cell isolation kit was used for magnetic negative selection to purify CD4+ T cells from thawed PBMCs. As a comparison group for the relapsed/refractory trial patients, PBMCs were sequenced from patients with newly diagnosed, previously untreated classical Hodgkin lymphoma. Peripheral blood was collected in 8 mL Vacutainer Cell Preparation Tubes, from which PBMCs were isolated by centrifugation and then cryopreserved. Purified CD4+ and CD8+ fractions were prepared only for cases in which an additional PBMC sample was available. Magnetically labelled cells were removed on LS columns in a quadroMACS separator, and the flow-through was retained as the purified fraction.

Study-level results and caveats: Only a single clinical trial cohort was studied, and what caused the repertoire differences, possibly disease activity or prior therapy, remained undefined. Baseline TCR diversity was reported as lower in newly diagnosed patients than in healthy donors, and lower still in relapsed/refractory patients.

Genomic DNA was isolated using the Qiagen DNeasy kit from unsorted PBMCs as well as from negatively selected CD4+ and CD8+ fractions. TCR beta CDR3 regions were amplified by immunoSEQ multiplex PCR using primers annealing to V and J segments. Amplification bias was minimized using a synthetic immune receptor repertoire, and residual bias was removed computationally after sequencing. From the authors' description of their analysis: Repertoire diversity was quantified as the Shannon entropy index using custom Python scripts. Unsorted, CD4+ and CD8+ repertoires were examined separately, except in combined analyses, for which CD4+ and CD8+ sequences were merged in silico. Drawn from immuneACCESS, this table holds only the in-frame rearrangements with V and J called that TCRdb kept. Clones are partly lost; checked studies trace under half to an unresolved V gene and leave the rest unexplained. V and J calls and clone size are those listed in that table; D and trimming were worked out from the DNA. This sample holds tens of thousands of clones; 80% to 90% were observed only once. 0.2% to 0.3% of the sample is in the top ten clones.

This clone was found once. It lacks a known antigen. There are no base qualities to consult, and no much larger clone falls within one base. The chain is encoded by TRBV11-2 joined to TRBJ2-7, with the D gene too uncertain to name. The sequencing input was CD4+ T cells from blood. The TCR was taken from a human donor with classical Hodgkin lymphoma. The DNA reads as follows: TGTGCCAGCAGCTTATTGAGTCCCGTCCGGGAGCAGTACTTC. It specifies CASSLLSPVREQYF.